This T cell receptor (beta chain) was recovered during a study of T cell responses to AZD1222 COVID-19 vaccine. The study, taken as a whole, reports: The peak T cell response came first, and repertoires were sampled only after it. Donors were largely white British and mainly female; clonal diversity was possibly underestimated. The study found Spike-specific TCR breadth and depth rose after two AZD1222 doses.

As regards this clone: Its antigen is not identified.

This CDR3 is built from 15 residues. CDR1 and CDR2 (germline): LNHNV, YYDKDF (reference sequence). The J segment lost 5 bases and the V segment lost 2 bases, leaving 5 bases of the junction unmatched. Sequencing used immunoSEQ multiplex PCR; TCRdb keeps in-frame clones, though not all of them. The data contain about 150,000 clones, around 92% of them seen just once; the ten biggest clones take up around 1.5%. The V gene is TRBV15, the J gene TRBJ2-3, with 9 positions matching TRBD1. Sequenced here: peripheral blood, sampled on day 0 of AZD1222 vaccination. The origin of this receptor is an adult in good health. The CDR3 here is CATSRSRTGEDTQYF. CDR3 in DNA: TGTGCCACCAGCAGATCACGGACAGGGGAAGATACGCAGTATTTT.